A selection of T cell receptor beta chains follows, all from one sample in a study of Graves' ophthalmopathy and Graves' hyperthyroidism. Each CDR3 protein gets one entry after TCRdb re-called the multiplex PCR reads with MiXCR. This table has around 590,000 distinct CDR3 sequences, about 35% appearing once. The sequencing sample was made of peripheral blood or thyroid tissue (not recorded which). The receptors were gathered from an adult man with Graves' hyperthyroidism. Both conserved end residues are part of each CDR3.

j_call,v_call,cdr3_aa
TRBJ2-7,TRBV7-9,CASSLPSGREEYEQYF
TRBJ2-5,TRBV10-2,CASSGSLKTQYF
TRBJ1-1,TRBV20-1,CSARDVPGAGTTAATQAFF
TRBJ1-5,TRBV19,CASSPLPGQEYNQPQHF
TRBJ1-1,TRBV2,CASRATAGEAFF
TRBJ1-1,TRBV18,CASSPSSRANTEAFF
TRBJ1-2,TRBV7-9,CASSLVGPF
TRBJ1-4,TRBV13,CASSFLDQSGEKLFF
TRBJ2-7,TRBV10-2,CASSIKGGEQYF
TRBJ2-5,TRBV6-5,CASSWDRGQTQYF
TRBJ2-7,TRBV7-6,CASSPGGSEQYF
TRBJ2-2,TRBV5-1,CASSARGRNTGELFF
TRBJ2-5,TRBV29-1,CSVESQGMKTQYF
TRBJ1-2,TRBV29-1,CSWTGVFGYTF
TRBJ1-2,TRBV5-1,CASSLVLRGGTNYGYTF
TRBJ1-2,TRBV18,CASSLPPGQRGYTF
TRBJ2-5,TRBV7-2,CASSLEPRGLKTQYF
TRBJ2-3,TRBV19,CASSRTAASTDTQYF